Sequencing of this T cell receptor (beta chain) was carried out in a study of blood T cells in healthy people across ages. The length of the CDR3 is 14 residues. Germline V CDR1 and CDR2: SGHTA, FQGNSA. The V and J ends lost 5 bases and 13 bases, in that order; junction bases with no gene match: 12. Sample-barcoded 5' priming and a J-beta primer mix drove a second PCR of roughly 6 to 12 cycles. TCRdb itself ran the 5' RACE reads through MiXCR, one entry per CDR3 protein. The sample consists of 1.4 million or so distinct CDR3 sequences, 35% to 45% of them appearing once. Every donor provided 8.5 to 10 milliliters of peripheral blood. The authors extracted at least 6 micrograms of total RNA per sample.

Sequencing was done on a sample of blood. This sequence originates from a woman aged 18 to 35 in good health. The chain carries TRBV7-2 and TRBJ2-4, with TRBD2 matching 9 bases. The CDR3 loop is CASSVRLAANEQYF. CDR3 DNA: TGTGCCAGCAGCGTCCGACTAGCGGCCAATGAGCAGTACTTC.